Following are 31 T cell receptor beta chains from one sample sequenced in a study of regulatory T cells in long-lasting Graves disease. The authors built TCR beta libraries using iRepertoire HTBI primers and Arm-PCR of CDR3 regions. TCRdb reprocessed the multiplex PCR reads with MiXCR, giving one entry per CDR3 protein. This repertoire shows some 250,000 distinct CDR3 sequences, 15% to 20% found once; its top ten account for about 14%. Indicated time point: newly diagnosed GD, antithyroid drugs for less than 3 months. RNA isolated from PBMCs was used to make the TCR library. The sample was also linked to a second study, of T cells in Graves' hyperthyroidism and ophthalmopathy.

The source material was peripheral blood mononuclear cells (PBMCs), sampled at new diagnosis, from a patient treated with antithyroid drugs. The receptors originated from a woman between 25 and 40 years old with Graves disease.

As for this clonotype: A much bigger clone sits one base away, suggesting this may be a read error. The rearrangement uses TRBV6-4 and TRBJ1-2, with D unclear. The CDR3 consists of 13 residues. From germline, CDR1 is MRHNA and CDR2 SNTAGT. Here the CDR3 reads CACSESQADGYTF. Written as DNA, the CDR3 is TGTGCCTGCAGCGAATCCCAGGCAGATGGCTACACCTTC.

The sample holds many counts of this clonotype. The chain employs TRBV20-1 and TRBJ2-7; 9 bases agree with TRBD2. The CDR3 length is 14 residues. Germline CDR1 and CDR2: DFQATT and SNEGSKA (reference sequence). J was trimmed by 6 bases and V by 2 bases; bases with no gene match: 8. CDR3 sequence reads: CSARQGGGDGEQYF. CDR3 coding DNA: TGCAGTGCTAGACAAGGCGGGGGGGACGGCGAGCAGTACTTC.

This clonotype was seen at least ten times. J is TRBJ1-1 and V is TRBV20-1, with D perhaps matching TRBD1 (5 bases). This CDR3 comprises 12 residues. Trimming removed 4 bases from V and 3 bases from J, with 9 bases in between. The germline gives CDR1 DFQATT, CDR2 SNEGSKA (reference sequence). The CDR3 region is CSATGGDTEAFF. The CDR3 nucleotides read TGCAGTGCTACCGGGGGGGACACTGAAGCTTTCTTT.

This clonotype was counted many times. V usage is TRBV6-2 or TRBV6-3 and J usage is TRBJ1-2, with TRBD1 identical over 8 bases. Germline V CDR1 and CDR2: MNHEY, SVGEGT. With V trimmed by 5 bases and J by 1 base, 9 bases remained unmatched. The CDR3 length is 16 residues. The CDR3 is CASSPKTGQGNYGYTF. In DNA, the CDR3 is TGTGCCAGCAGTCCAAAGACAGGACAGGGTAACTATGGCTACACCTTC.

This clonotype was counted many times. V usage is TRBV6-1 and J usage is TRBJ2-5; 9 nucleotides agree with TRBD2. The CDR3 contains 17 residues. Germline trimming cut 7 bases from V and 0 bases from J; bases unmatched to any gene: 12. Germline CDR1 MNHNS, CDR2 SASEGT. The chain's CDR3 is CASIAADIAGDQETQYF. DNA of the CDR3: TGTGCCAGCATTGCCGCGGACATAGCGGGGGACCAAGAGACCCAGTACTTC.

In this sample, this clonotype turned up many times. The chain recombines TRBV3-1 with TRBJ1-5, with D maybe TRBD1 (6 bases). CDR3 length: 18 amino acids. The V and J ends lost 2 bases and 1 base respectively, with 18 bases between them. Germline CDR1 is LGHDT and CDR2 is YNNKEL (reference sequence). CDR3 sequence reads: CASSQSHRGADSNQPQHF. The CDR3 DNA sequence: TGTGCCAGCAGCCAAAGCCACCGGGGGGCGGACAGCAATCAGCCCCAGCATTTT.

This clonotype was seen repeatedly, ten times or more. The chain uses TRBV18 and TRBJ2-3; 9 nucleotides line up with TRBD1. J lost 2 bases, V lost 3 bases, and 6 bases had no gene match. The CDR3 is 16 amino acids. Germline lookup yields CDR1 KGHSH and CDR2 LQKENI. The CDR3 DNA sequence: TGTGCCAGCTCACCCCGGACAGGGGTTGACACAGATACGCAGTATTTT. Its translation is CASSPRTGVDTDTQYF.

Comments on this clonotype: This probably arose from a read error, given a far larger clone one base away. The rearrangement joins TRBV5-1 to TRBJ2-3; D is unclear. The J call may not be correct, given that the DNA end is closer to TRBJ2-7. The CDR3 is 12 residues long. Germline V gene data show CDR1 as SGHRS and CDR2 as YFSETQ. The CDR3 here is CAGSSLIGEQYF. CDR3 DNA: TGCGCCGGCAGCTCGCTTATCGGCGAGCAGTACTTC.

As regards this clonotype: A read error may be the cause here, since a much bigger clone is one base away. This chain uses TRBV5-6 with TRBJ1-5; a possible D gene is TRBD1 (6 bases). Germline V gene sequence: CDR1 SGHDT, CDR2 YYEEEE. The length of the CDR3 is 18 residues. The CDR3 DNA sequence: TGTGCCAGCAGCAGACTACAGGGTTCCGGGAAGAGGGATCAGCCCCGGCATTTT. Its translation is CASSRLQGSGKRDQPRHF.

This clonotype appeared a single time. A much bigger clone sits one base away, suggesting this may be a read error. The conserved phenylalanine or tryptophan is not found at the CDR3 terminus, so this likely reflects a read error. The genes are TRBV6-5 and TRBJ1-1; D ambiguous. The V and J ends lost 4 bases and 3 bases respectively, with 15 bases between them. This CDR3 is built from 15 residues. CDR1 and CDR2 from the germline V gene are MNHEY and SVGAGI. The CDR3 region is CASSSRRNGDTEAFS. The DNA for the CDR3 is TGTGCCAGCAGTTCCCGCCGAAACGGGGACACTGAAGCTTTCTCT.

This clonotype was counted many times. The V call is TRBV5-1, the J call TRBJ2-3; 7 bases align to TRBD2. Per germline, CDR1 SGHRS and CDR2 YFSETQ. The CDR3 consists of 15 residues. V gave up 4 bases and J gave up 4 bases; unmatched junction bases: 9. The CDR3 sequence is CASSPRGDRADTQYF. DNA for the CDR3: TGCGCCAGCAGCCCCCGGGGGGATAGGGCAGATACGCAGTATTTT.

In its sample, this clonotype was seen many times. The V gene is TRBV5-1, the J gene TRBJ2-7; D is undetermined. The CDR3 extends over 12 amino acids. Trimming cost V 1 base and J 7 bases, with 9 bases left between them. CDR1 and CDR2 from the germline V gene are SGHRS and YFSETQ. CDR3: CASSLNVGEQYF. The CDR3, as DNA: TGCGCCAGCAGCTTGAACGTGGGGGAGCAGTACTTC.

This clonotype was counted at least ten times. The chain employs TRBV6-5 and TRBJ1-5, with a tentative D call TRBD1 (5 bases). The V end was cut by 2 bases, the J end by 0 bases, with 11 bases between. The CDR3 is 16 residues long. CDR1 and CDR2 (germline): MNHEY, SVGAGI. CDR3 region: CASSYREGDSNQPQHF. The CDR3 DNA sequence: TGTGCCAGCAGTTACCGCGAAGGGGATAGCAATCAGCCCCAGCATTTT.

This clonotype was detected ten times or more. The chain employs TRBV15 and TRBJ1-1; 8 bases line up with TRBD1. Germline lookup yields CDR1 LNHNV and CDR2 YYDKDF (reference sequence). The ends lost 0 bases at V and 3 bases at J; junction bases unmatched: 6. The CDR3 consists of 16 residues. CDR3 coding DNA: TGTGCCACCAGCAGAGATCGGCAGGGGGCTGACACTGAAGCTTTCTTT. It codes for CATSRDRQGADTEAFF.

The table lists this clonotype with a few counts. Since a far larger clone is one base different, this is likely a read error. No conserved phenylalanine or tryptophan is present at the end of the CDR3, so a read error is the likely explanation. The V call is TRBV3-1, the J call TRBJ2-1; 7 bases match TRBD1. The J call is in doubt because the DNA end fits TRBJ2-5 better. This CDR3 spans 14 amino acids. Germline lookup yields CDR1 LGHDT and CDR2 YNNKEL (reference sequence). The CDR3 is CASTGGQEEETQYL. CDR3 DNA sequence: TGTGCCAGCACCGGAGGACAGGAAGAAGAGACCCAGTACCTC.

This clonotype was recorded many times. The V gene is TRBV20-1, the J gene TRBJ1-1; D perhaps matches TRBD1 (6 bases). Germline V CDR1 and CDR2: DFQATT, SNEGSKA (reference sequence). V lost 6 bases and J lost 4, with 12 bases in between. The CDR3 loop spans 12 amino acids. The CDR3 here is CSAPRGVTEAFF. The CDR3 region has the DNA TGCAGTGCCCCTAGGGGGGTCACTGAAGCTTTCTTT.

This clonotype came up many times. The chain joins TRBV6-2 or TRBV6-3 to TRBJ1-6; a weak D match, TRBD1 (6 bases). Germline V gives CDR1 MNHEY, CDR2 SVGEGT. There are 15 residues in the CDR3. V was cut by 9 bases and J by 4 bases, with 16 bases left in between. CDR3: CASLADRLYNSPLHF. Written as DNA, the CDR3 is TGTGCCAGTCTAGCCGACAGGCTGTATAATTCACCCCTCCACTTT.

This clonotype was counted at least ten times. This sequence joins TRBV3-1 and TRBJ1-2, with a tentative D call TRBD1 (5 bases). This CDR3 is built from 14 residues. Trimming left V 1 base short and J 7 bases short, with 13 bases between. CDR1 is LGHDT, CDR2 YNNKEL, per germline (reference sequence). CDR3 coding DNA: TGTGCCAGCAGCCAAGCCGGGGGAAGGGGTGGCTACACCTTC. Protein sequence: CASSQAGGRGGYTF. Variable domain in full (rest from reference TRBV3-1 and TRBJ1-2): DTAVSQTPKYLVTQMGNDKSIKCEQNLGHDTMYWYKQDSKKFLKIMFSYNNKELIINETVPNRFSPKSPDKAHLNLHINSLELGDSAVYFCASSQAGGRGGYTFGSGTRLTVV.

This clonotype was recorded many times. The chain links TRBV2 to TRBJ1-1; D possibly corresponds to TRBD1 (5 bases). The CDR3 covers 14 residues. CDR1 is SNHLY and CDR2 is FYNNEI in the germline V gene. Trimming stripped 1 base from V and 6 bases from J, with 12 bases between. CDR3 DNA: TGTGCCAGCAGTGAAGATCAGGGCGGCGCTGAAGCTTTCTTT. Translated, it gives CASSEDQGGAEAFF.

This rearrangement joins TRBV12-3 or TRBV12-4 to TRBJ2-1; no reliable D call. The CDR3 length is 15 residues. The V and J ends lost 3 bases and 2 bases respectively, with 11 bases between them. CDR3 nucleotide sequence: TGTGCCAGCAGTTTCGGAGACCCCACCTACAATGAGCAGTTCTTC. Its translation: CASSFGDPTYNEQFF.

To note about this clonotype: Given a far larger clone just one base away, this is likely a sequencing read error. The V and J genes are TRBV6-5 and TRBJ2-1, with D uncertain. The germline V and J ends were trimmed by 2 bases and 1 base, with 9 bases remaining between them. Germline lookup yields CDR1 MNHEY and CDR2 SVGAGI. The CDR3 loop spans 15 amino acids. DNA of the CDR3: TGTGCCAGCAGTTACCCTAGACGGTCCTACAATGAGCAGTTCTTC. Translated, it gives CASSYPRRSYNEQFF.

At least ten counts were recorded for this clonotype. The chain carries TRBV20-1 and TRBJ1-5; a possible D gene is TRBD1 (5 bases). The V gene lost 5 bases and the J gene lost 4 bases, with 18 bases spanning the gap. CDR3 length: 15 amino acids. Germline V lookup: CDR1 DFQATT, CDR2 SNEGSKA (reference sequence). The CDR3: CSAGGSVRGNQPQHF. The CDR3 DNA reads as TGCAGTGCTGGAGGCTCGGTGCGGGGGAATCAGCCCCAGCATTTT.

The V gene is TRBV13, the J gene TRBJ1-5; 12 bases align to TRBD1. The CDR3 totals 16 residues. The trim removed 8 bases at V and 7 bases at J, leaving 12 bases unmatched. The V gene's germline CDR1 is PRHDT and CDR2 FYEKMQ (reference sequence). CDR3 region: CASSESGTGGRQPQHF. The CDR3 DNA reads as TGTGCCAGCTCCGAGAGCGGGACAGGGGGCAGGCAGCCCCAGCATTTT. The full variable domain, rest sourced from reference TRBV13 and TRBJ1-5, is AAGVIQSPRHLIKEKRETATLKCYPIPRHDTVYWYQQGPGQDPQFLISFYEKMQSDKGSIPDRFSAQQFSDYHSELNMSSLELGDSALYFCASSESGTGGRQPQHFGDGTRLSIL.

A remark on this clonotype: The germline gene is not matched at one end of the junction; a read error may be the cause. This chain links TRBV3-1 with TRBJ2-1, with 10 positions matching TRBD2. CDR1 is LGHDT and CDR2 is YNNKEL in the germline V gene (reference sequence). This CDR3 spans 17 amino acids. In DNA form, the CDR3 reads TGTGCCAGCAGCCAAGATATCTCTAGCGGGGGTGAAGAGACCCAGTGCTTC. Amino acid sequence: CASSQDISSGGEETQCF.

At least ten counts were recorded for this clonotype. The chain combines TRBV2 with TRBJ2-3; D ambiguous. Trimming cost V 7 bases and J 9 bases, with 14 bases left between them. Germline loops: CDR1 SNHLY, CDR2 FYNNEI. The CDR3 length is 12 residues. CDR3 sequence (DNA): TGTGCCAGCACCACGGACGGAAACACGCAGTATTTT. Protein: CASTTDGNTQYF.

The V and J genes are TRBV9 and TRBJ2-1; 7 bases fit TRBD2. The CDR3 spans 17 residues. Germline CDR1 SGDLS, CDR2 YYNGEE. After removal of 5 bases from V and 8 bases from J, the junction contained 19 bases not matched to a gene. The CDR3: CASRPPRDAHRGDEQFF. The CDR3 DNA reads TGTGCCAGCAGACCACCGAGGGACGCCCATCGGGGGGATGAGCAGTTCTTC.

This clonotype was detected a few times. V usage is TRBV18 and J usage is TRBJ1-2; 7 nucleotides align to TRBD1. The CDR3 length is 17 residues. Germline CDR1 KGHSH, CDR2 LQKENI. J lost 2 bases, V lost 2 bases, and 11 bases had no gene match. CDR3 sequence: CASSPKPEGAINYGYTF. Here the CDR3 DNA reads TGTGCCAGCTCACCAAAACCAGAGGGGGCGATAAACTATGGCTACACCTTC. The variable domain in full, completed from reference TRBV18 and TRBJ1-2, reads NAGVMQNPRHLVRRRGQEARLRCSPMKGHSHVYWYRQLPEEGLKFMVYLQKENIIDESGMPKERFSAEFPKEGPSILRIQQVVRGDSAAYFCASSPKPEGAINYGYTFGSGTRLTVV.

The chain uses TRBV3-1 and TRBJ2-4; TRBD1 might be the D (6 bases). Germline V gives CDR1 LGHDT, CDR2 YNNKEL (reference sequence). The CDR3 runs 17 residues. The V gene lost 1 base and the J gene lost 0 bases, with 13 bases spanning the gap. The CDR3 DNA is TGTGCCAGCAGCCAAGCCCGACAGGCGAGAGCCAAAAACATTCAGTACTTC. Residues: CASSQARQARAKNIQYF.

This clonotype has ten or more counts. J is TRBJ2-7 and V is TRBV3-1, with TRBD1 as a possible D gene (6 bases). Trimming cost V 6 bases and J 1 base, with 10 bases left between them. The CDR3 runs to 13 residues. The germline CDR1 and CDR2 sequences are LGHDT and YNNKEL (reference sequence). CDR3 region: CASRQGNSYEQYF. CDR3 nucleotide sequence: TGTGCCAGCAGGCAGGGGAATTCCTACGAGCAGTACTTC.

This clonotype was counted at least ten times. The chain joins TRBV5-6 to TRBJ1-2; the match to TRBD1 covers 7 bases. The CDR3 length is 14 residues. Trimming took 4 bases from V and 8 from J; bases not matched to a gene: 11. Germline V gene data show CDR1 as SGHDT and CDR2 as YYEEEE. CDR3 protein: CASSGSWDSKGYTF. The DNA for the CDR3 is TGTGCCAGCAGCGGATCGTGGGACAGTAAGGGCTACACCTTC.

To note about this clonotype: A clone one base away is much larger, so this may be a read error. In this CDR3 the conserved last residue, phenylalanine or tryptophan, is missing, so a read error is likely. V is TRBV6-2 or TRBV6-3 and J is TRBJ1-1, with no clear D. Trimming stripped 5 bases from V and 7 bases from J, with 11 bases between. This CDR3 is 12 amino acids long. Germline V gene data show CDR1 as MNHEY and CDR2 as SVGEGT. The CDR3 sequence is CASSSLSGEAFL. The CDR3 bases are TGTGCCAGCAGTAGCCTCTCGGGTGAAGCTTTCTTG.